A selection of T cell receptor beta chains follows, all from one sample in a study of CD8+ T cells in alopecia areata. Method: immunoSEQ multiplex PCR; TCRdb's copy keeps in-frame clones and lacks some. This sample carries around 190,000 clones, around 64% of them seen once, and the ten largest clones take approximately 1.2%. The input for sequencing was CD4+ T cells sorted from blood, taken between weeks 49 and 50, from a patient treated with tofacitinib. Receptor source: a human donor with alopecia areata. The CDR3 runs from the conserved cysteine through the conserved F or W. Fields, in order: CDR3 DNA, CDR3 protein, clone size, J gene, V gene, D gene. A D gene is named only where the DNA matches it firmly. The size of a clone is reported for some rows only, either as once, few or many, or as a class for expanded clones.

cdr3_nt: TGTGCCAGCAGCCAAGGGCGGGGGAGCACAGATACGCAGTATTTT
cdr3_aa: CASSQGRGSTDTQYF
clone_size: -
j_call: TRBJ2-3
v_call: TRBV7-7
d_call: TRBD2

cdr3_nt: TGTGCCAGCAGTAAGACAGGGGACGACTATGGCTACACCTTC
cdr3_aa: CASSKTGDDYGYTF
clone_size: few
j_call: TRBJ1-2
v_call: TRBV6-1
d_call: TRBD1

cdr3_nt: TGCGCCAGCAGCCTTTCAGGGGGAAATCAGCCCCAGCATTTT
cdr3_aa: CASSLSGGNQPQHF
clone_size: once
j_call: TRBJ1-5
v_call: TRBV4-3
d_call: TRBD1

cdr3_nt: TGTGCCAGCAGTTTAGTACAGAGCTACGAGCAGTACTTC
cdr3_aa: CASSLVQSYEQYF
clone_size: many
j_call: TRBJ2-7
v_call: TRBV27
d_call: -

cdr3_nt: TGTGCCAGCAGTTCCCTGGCGGGGGGAAGATCGTCCTACGAGCAGTACTTC
cdr3_aa: CASSSLAGGRSSYEQYF
clone_size: -
j_call: TRBJ2-7
v_call: TRBV28
d_call: TRBD2

cdr3_nt: TGCAGTGCGCCAGGACAGGGGGCAGCTTTCTTT
cdr3_aa: CSAPGQGAAFF
clone_size: -
j_call: TRBJ1-1
v_call: TRBV20-1
d_call: TRBD1

cdr3_nt: TGTGCTTGCCAAAGCGGCGCTGGGGCCAACGTCCTGACTTTC
cdr3_aa: CACQSGAGANVLTF
clone_size: -
j_call: TRBJ2-6
v_call: TRBV30
d_call: -

cdr3_nt: TGTGCCAGTAGTAGGGGGACTCGAGCTTTCTTT
cdr3_aa: CASSRGTRAFF
clone_size: few
j_call: TRBJ1-1
v_call: TRBV19
d_call: -

cdr3_nt: TGTGCCAGCAGCACGGAGGATACGCAGTATTTT
cdr3_aa: CASSTEDTQYF
clone_size: few
j_call: TRBJ2-3
v_call: TRBV7-2
d_call: -

cdr3_nt: TGCAGCGCCCTACGTGGGAACGAGCAGTACTTC
cdr3_aa: CSALRGNEQYF
clone_size: few
j_call: TRBJ2-7
v_call: TRBV29-1
d_call: -

cdr3_nt: TGTGCCAGCAGCCGGGACGGGACCTGGGTTATGATGAACACTGAAGCTTTCTTT
cdr3_aa: CASSRDGTWVMMNTEAFF
clone_size: few
j_call: TRBJ1-1
v_call: TRBV5-6
d_call: -

cdr3_nt: TGTGCCGGGAAACTATCCGGAGGGGATGAAAAACTGTTTTTT
cdr3_aa: CAGKLSGGDEKLFF
clone_size: -
j_call: TRBJ1-4
v_call: TRBV30
d_call: -

cdr3_nt: TGTGCCGCCAGTTCCTACAATGAGCAGTTCTTC
cdr3_aa: CAASSYNEQFF
clone_size: few
j_call: TRBJ2-1
v_call: TRBV27
d_call: -

cdr3_nt: TGCAGCGTTGAAGGTTCCCAGGGGCTAACCGCTGAAGCTTTCTTT
cdr3_aa: CSVEGSQGLTAEAFF
clone_size: -
j_call: TRBJ1-1
v_call: TRBV29-1
d_call: -

cdr3_nt: TGTGCCAGCTCATACCAAGAGGGACGGACTGAAGCTTTCTTT
cdr3_aa: CASSYQEGRTEAFF
clone_size: -
j_call: TRBJ1-1
v_call: TRBV18
d_call: -

cdr3_nt: TGTGCCATCAGTGGAGCCTCGGGCGCCGGGGACTACGAGCAGTACTTC
cdr3_aa: CAISGASGAGDYEQYF
clone_size: -
j_call: TRBJ2-7
v_call: TRBV10-3
d_call: -

cdr3_nt: TGTGCCAGCACCCCCGCCCGGGGGCAAGCCGGGGAGCTGTTTTTT
cdr3_aa: CASTPARGQAGELFF
clone_size: -
j_call: TRBJ2-2
v_call: TRBV2
d_call: -

cdr3_nt: TGTGCCAGCAGCTTGTGGACCGGGGAGCTGTTTTTT
cdr3_aa: CASSLWTGELFF
clone_size: -
j_call: TRBJ2-2
v_call: TRBV5-6
d_call: -

cdr3_nt: TGTGCCAGCTCACCCAGGGCAGACTATGGCTACACCTTC
cdr3_aa: CASSPRADYGYTF
clone_size: -
j_call: TRBJ1-2
v_call: TRBV18
d_call: -

cdr3_nt: TGCAGCGTTGAACCTACAAAAGGCTCCTACAATGAGCAGTTCTTC
cdr3_aa: CSVEPTKGSYNEQFF
clone_size: -
j_call: TRBJ2-1
v_call: TRBV29-1
d_call: -

cdr3_nt: TGTGCCAGCAGTTTAAGACACGAGCAGTACTTC
cdr3_aa: CASSLRHEQYF
clone_size: once
j_call: TRBJ2-7
v_call: TRBV28
d_call: -

cdr3_nt: TGTGCCAGCGGACCGACTAGCGGGGGGGCCCCAGATACGCAGTATTTT
cdr3_aa: CASGPTSGGAPDTQYF
clone_size: -
j_call: TRBJ2-3
v_call: TRBV6-4
d_call: TRBD2

cdr3_nt: TGTGCCAGCAGCCGAGGTCCAGGGGGCTCAGCTAACTATGGCTACACCTTC
cdr3_aa: CASSRGPGGSANYGYTF
clone_size: -
j_call: TRBJ1-2
v_call: TRBV27
d_call: TRBD1

cdr3_nt: TGCGCCAGCAGCCAAGTTGGGCAGGGGGTGAATGAGCAGTTCTTC
cdr3_aa: CASSQVGQGVNEQFF
clone_size: -
j_call: TRBJ2-1
v_call: TRBV4-3
d_call: TRBD1

cdr3_nt: TGTGCCAGCAGTCCAAGACTAGCGGGGGGTACAGGAGCGCAGTATTTT
cdr3_aa: CASSPRLAGGTGAQYF
clone_size: once
j_call: TRBJ2-3
v_call: TRBV2
d_call: TRBD2

cdr3_nt: TGTGCCTGGAATCGCGGGGCTAACACTGAAGCTTTCTTT
cdr3_aa: CAWNRGANTEAFF
clone_size: once
j_call: TRBJ1-1
v_call: TRBV30
d_call: -

cdr3_nt: TGTGCCAGCTACACAGCAAACTATGGCTACACCTTC
cdr3_aa: CASYTANYGYTF
clone_size: -
j_call: TRBJ1-2
v_call: TRBV6-5
d_call: -

cdr3_nt: TGTGCCAGCAGTTTATCGTCAGGACAGGGCACTTATGGCTACACCTTC
cdr3_aa: CASSLSSGQGTYGYTF
clone_size: -
j_call: TRBJ1-2
v_call: TRBV27
d_call: TRBD1

cdr3_nt: TGTGCCTGGAAGTGGGGAGTGAATGAAAAACTGTTTTTT
cdr3_aa: CAWKWGVNEKLFF
clone_size: -
j_call: TRBJ1-4
v_call: TRBV30
d_call: -

cdr3_nt: TGTGCCAGCAGCCAAGTTTCGGCCAGTGGGACCCAGTACTTC
cdr3_aa: CASSQVSASGTQYF
clone_size: -
j_call: TRBJ2-5
v_call: TRBV14
d_call: -

cdr3_nt: TGTGCCACCAGCAAGGGGGAGGGCAATCAGCCCCAGCATTTT
cdr3_aa: CATSKGEGNQPQHF
clone_size: -
j_call: TRBJ1-5
v_call: TRBV15
d_call: -

cdr3_nt: TGTGCCAGCAGCTTATCGGGCGTTACGTATGGCTACACCTTC
cdr3_aa: CASSLSGVTYGYTF
clone_size: -
j_call: TRBJ1-2
v_call: TRBV7-9
d_call: -

cdr3_nt: TGTGCCAGCAGCCACGGGATTAATACTAACTATGGCTACACCTTC
cdr3_aa: CASSHGINTNYGYTF
clone_size: few
j_call: TRBJ1-2
v_call: TRBV7-2
d_call: -

cdr3_nt: TGCAGCGCACTAATCAGGGGTGAAAAACTGTTTTTT
cdr3_aa: CSALIRGEKLFF
clone_size: few
j_call: TRBJ1-4
v_call: TRBV29-1
d_call: -

cdr3_nt: TGTGCCAGCGGGGGGGCTAAGGGAGATACGCAGTATTTT
cdr3_aa: CASGGAKGDTQYF
clone_size: -
j_call: TRBJ2-3
v_call: TRBV2
d_call: -

cdr3_nt: TGTGCCAGCAGCTCTAGCGTGGGATTAGATACGCAGTATTTT
cdr3_aa: CASSSSVGLDTQYF
clone_size: -
j_call: TRBJ2-3
v_call: TRBV7-2
d_call: -

cdr3_nt: TGTGCCAGCAGCTTGTACGCGTTCACTGAAGCTTTCTTT
cdr3_aa: CASSLYAFTEAFF
clone_size: -
j_call: TRBJ1-1
v_call: TRBV5-6
d_call: -

cdr3_nt: TGTGCCTGGAGTCAACGGGACGCCGTAGGAGTCTACACCTTC
cdr3_aa: CAWSQRDAVGVYTF
clone_size: -
j_call: TRBJ1-2
v_call: TRBV30
d_call: -

cdr3_nt: TGTGCCTGGAGTGTATGGGTAGCGGGGCACACAGATACGCAGTATTTT
cdr3_aa: CAWSVWVAGHTDTQYF
clone_size: -
j_call: TRBJ2-3
v_call: TRBV30
d_call: TRBD2

cdr3_nt: TGTGCCAGTAGGACCCCGGGACAGAGATCTTATGGCTACACCTTC
cdr3_aa: CASRTPGQRSYGYTF
clone_size: -
j_call: TRBJ1-2
v_call: TRBV19
d_call: TRBD1

cdr3_nt: TGCAGCGTTGTGACGAACACTGAAGCTTTCTTT
cdr3_aa: CSVVTNTEAFF
clone_size: few
j_call: TRBJ1-1
v_call: TRBV29-1
d_call: -

cdr3_nt: TGCGCCAGCAGCCAAGATACCTTTAATCAGCCCCAGCATTTT
cdr3_aa: CASSQDTFNQPQHF
clone_size: -
j_call: TRBJ1-5
v_call: TRBV4-3
d_call: -

cdr3_nt: TGTGCCAGCACGGACCGAAAGACGAAAGAGACCCAGTACTTC
cdr3_aa: CASTDRKTKETQYF
clone_size: -
j_call: TRBJ2-5
v_call: TRBV11-2
d_call: -

cdr3_nt: TGTGCCAGCAGCGTAATGGATACGCAGTATTTT
cdr3_aa: CASSVMDTQYF
clone_size: -
j_call: TRBJ2-3
v_call: TRBV9
d_call: -

cdr3_nt: TGTGCCTGGAGTAAAATGGGACTAGCGGCCTACGAGCAGTACTTC
cdr3_aa: CAWSKMGLAAYEQYF
clone_size: -
j_call: TRBJ2-7
v_call: TRBV30
d_call: TRBD2

cdr3_nt: TGTGCCAGCAGATTGGACAGCTACGAGCAGTACTTC
cdr3_aa: CASRLDSYEQYF
clone_size: once
j_call: TRBJ2-7
v_call: TRBV2
d_call: -

cdr3_nt: TGTGCCAGCAGCCCCACGGAGGATACGCAGTATTTT
cdr3_aa: CASSPTEDTQYF
clone_size: -
j_call: TRBJ2-3
v_call: TRBV9
d_call: -

cdr3_nt: TGTGCCAGCAGCGTAGCTACGGGGTATAGCGGAGATACGCAGTATTTT
cdr3_aa: CASSVATGYSGDTQYF
clone_size: -
j_call: TRBJ2-3
v_call: TRBV9
d_call: -

cdr3_nt: TGCAGCGTTGAGGGGGACACAGATACGCAGTATTTT
cdr3_aa: CSVEGDTDTQYF
clone_size: -
j_call: TRBJ2-3
v_call: TRBV29-1
d_call: -

cdr3_nt: TGCAGCGTTTCCTCTACCGGGACAGGGATGTCTCAGCCCCAGCATTTT
cdr3_aa: CSVSSTGTGMSQPQHF
clone_size: few
j_call: TRBJ1-5
v_call: TRBV29-1
d_call: TRBD1

cdr3_nt: TGCAGCGTTGCGGGGGTCGATTCTGATGAGCAGTTCTTC
cdr3_aa: CSVAGVDSDEQFF
clone_size: -
j_call: TRBJ2-1
v_call: TRBV29-1
d_call: -

cdr3_nt: TGCAGTGCTTGGGACTTGAGAGGCTACACCTTC
cdr3_aa: CSAWDLRGYTF
clone_size: -
j_call: TRBJ1-2
v_call: TRBV20-1
d_call: -

cdr3_nt: TGCGCCAGCAGCCAGGGGGCAGTTGGGGCCAACGTCCTGACTTTC
cdr3_aa: CASSQGAVGANVLTF
clone_size: once
j_call: TRBJ2-6
v_call: TRBV10-2
d_call: TRBD1